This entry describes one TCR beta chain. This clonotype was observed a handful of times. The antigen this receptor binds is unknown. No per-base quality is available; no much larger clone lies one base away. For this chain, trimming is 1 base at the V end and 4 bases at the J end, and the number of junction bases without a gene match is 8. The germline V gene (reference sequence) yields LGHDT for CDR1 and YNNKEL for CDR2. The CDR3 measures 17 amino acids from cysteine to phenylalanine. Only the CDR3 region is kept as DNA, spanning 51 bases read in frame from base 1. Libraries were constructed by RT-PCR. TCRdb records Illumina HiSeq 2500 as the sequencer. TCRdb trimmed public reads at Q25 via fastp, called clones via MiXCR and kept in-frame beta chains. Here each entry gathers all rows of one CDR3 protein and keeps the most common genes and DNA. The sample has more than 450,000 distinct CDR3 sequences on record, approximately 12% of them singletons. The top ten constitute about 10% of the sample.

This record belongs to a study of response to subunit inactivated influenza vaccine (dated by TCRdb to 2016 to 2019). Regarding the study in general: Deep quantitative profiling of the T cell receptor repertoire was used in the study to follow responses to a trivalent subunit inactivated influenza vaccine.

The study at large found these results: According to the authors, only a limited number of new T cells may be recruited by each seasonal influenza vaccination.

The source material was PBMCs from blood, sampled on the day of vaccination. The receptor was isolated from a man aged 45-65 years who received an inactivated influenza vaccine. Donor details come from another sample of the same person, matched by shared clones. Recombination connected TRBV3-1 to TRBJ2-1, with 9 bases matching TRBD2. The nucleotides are TGTGCCAGCAGCCAAGTCCCTCTAGCGGGAAATTACAATGAGCAGTTCTTC. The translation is CASSQVPLAGNYNEQFF.